This T cell receptor beta chain was sequenced in a study of T cell repertoires in cytomegalovirus infection. Points from the study as a whole: In two of eight donors, the top clonotype was HLA-C-restricted CMV-specific.

This clonotype was recorded a few times. The target antigen is unknown. The junction and the germline gene differ at one end; a read error may be behind it. Each CDR3 protein gets one entry after TCRdb re-called the reads with MiXCR. The repertoire holds about 830,000 distinct CDR3 sequences, with approximately 32% as singletons. This TCR was sampled from a human donor in good health (CMV status not recorded). Some clones in this sample may be carry-over from other donors' samples. The sample here was cultured CD8+ T cells from PBMCs, taken from culture after CMV antigen stimulation.

CDR3 protein: CASTEILNGADTQYF. In DNA, the CDR3 is TGTGCCAGCACTGAAATCCTTAATGGGGCAGATACGCAGTATTTT. The chain combines TRBV2 with TRBJ2-3; D call uncertain. Germline lookup yields CDR1 SNHLY and CDR2 FYNNEI. The CDR3 has 15 amino acids.